The clone carrying this T cell receptor beta chain was seen repeatedly, ten times or more. The junction had 9 bases not matched to a gene; V was cut back by 9 bases and J by 5 bases. The V gene's germline CDR1 is MGHRA and CDR2 YSYEKL. The CDR3 consists of 13 residues. The unsorted libraries were made from 2 million PBMCs kept at -80 C. 5'RACE with 10-nucleotide random UMIs generated the cDNA. From 15-18 subjects, each sequencing run yielded over 170 million TCR-beta sequences. MiXCR, applied by TCRdb to the 5' RACE reads, yields one record per CDR3 protein. This sample has over 60,000 distinct CDR3 sequences, with around 5.2% found just once. The entry originates in a study of neurological immune-mediated disorders.

The sequenced sample consisted of PBMCs. This receptor was obtained from a woman aged 30 to 39 with multiple sclerosis. This chain connects TRBV4-1 to TRBJ2-5; 7 bases line up with TRBD1. Here the CDR3 DNA reads TGCGCCAGTAACAGGGGCCCCCGGGAGACCCAGTACTTC. As protein: CASNRGPRETQYF.